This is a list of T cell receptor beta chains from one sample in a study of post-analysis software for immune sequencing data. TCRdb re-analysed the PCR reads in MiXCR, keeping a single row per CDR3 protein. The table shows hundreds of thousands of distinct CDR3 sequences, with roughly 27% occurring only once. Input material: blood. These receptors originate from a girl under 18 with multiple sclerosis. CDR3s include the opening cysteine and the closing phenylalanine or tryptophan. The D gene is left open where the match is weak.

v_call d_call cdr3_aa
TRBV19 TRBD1 CASIDRASGANVLTF
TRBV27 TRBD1 CASSFFGGQGNYGYTF
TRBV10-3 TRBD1 CAISRQGANTGELFF
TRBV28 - CASRSGGGPTPGLYGYTF
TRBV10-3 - CAISEGRAPSTDTQYF
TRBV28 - CASSLGSAALGDQYF
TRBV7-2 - CASSLAPLVGAGSTDTQYF
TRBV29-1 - CSVEAPGLNTEAFF
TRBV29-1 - CSVDLSGANVLTF
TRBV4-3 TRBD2 CASSQTTSGGSEQYF